This T cell receptor (beta chain) was captured by sequencing in a study of OX40 agonist ivuxolimab in advanced cancers. Findings and caveats of the study: By week 6 at 0.1 to 3.0 mg/kg, blood CD4+ and CD8+ T cells had expanded clonally.

Worth noting for this clone: Its antigen is as yet unknown.

The protocol was immunoSEQ multiplex PCR, while the TCRdb copy is restricted to in-frame clones and leaves out a portion. Altogether roughly 48,000 clones are present, roughly 80% being singletons, with the ten largest covering roughly 1.1%. The CDR3 runs 15 residues. The sample consisted of CD4+ or CD8+ T cells sorted from blood, taken in a trial of the OX40 agonist ivuxolimab. The J gene is TRBJ2-7, the V gene TRBV21-1; TRBD1, the table's D call, was not compared with the DNA. TRBV21-1 is a known pseudogene. This clonotype originated in an adult with an advanced solid tumor such as melanoma, head and neck, liver or kidney cancer. CDR3 loop: CASSKANRDIDEQYF. The DNA for the CDR3 is TGTGCCAGCAGCAAGGCCAACCGGGACATCGACGAGCAGTACTTC.